One sample yielded the 25 T cell receptor beta chains listed below, sequenced in a study of T cells in Graves' hyperthyroidism and ophthalmopathy. Authors of the study amplified TCR beta CDR3 regions from RNA transcripts. HTBI primers were the set used in a first-round RT-PCR of the TCR CDR3. MiXCR, applied by TCRdb to the multiplex PCR reads, yields one record per CDR3 protein. There are fewer than 700,000 distinct CDR3 sequences in the sample; 15% to 20% occur only once, and around 4% lies in the top ten. Sequencing was performed on blood. The receptors shown here come from a young woman with Graves' hyperthyroidism.

The chain employs TRBV7-2 and TRBJ1-2; TRBD1 agrees at 10 bases. Germline trimming cut 3 bases from V and 3 bases from J; bases unmatched to any gene: 7. The CDR3 is 16 residues long. The germline V gene has CDR1 SGHTA and CDR2 FQGNSA. CDR3 DNA sequence: TGTGCCAGCAGCTTTAGACAGGGGGCGGCGGACTATGGCTACACCTTC. Its protein is CASSFRQGAADYGYTF. Full variable domain (remainder filled in from reference TRBV7-2 and TRBJ1-2): GAGVSQSPSNKVTEKGKDVELRCDPISGHTALYWYRQSLGQGLEFLIYFQGNSAPDKSGLPSDRFSAERTGGSVSTLTIQRTQQEDSAVYLCASSFRQGAADYGYTFGSGTRLTVV.

The rearrangement joins TRBV7-9 to TRBJ2-7, with D possibly TRBD2 on 5 matching bases. Trimming left V 8 bases short and J 6 bases short, with 17 bases between. The CDR3 spans 13 residues. Germline-derived CDR1 and CDR2 are SEHNR and FQNEAQ (reference sequence). CDR3 nucleotides: TGTGCCAGCCGCGGACGACTAAACCCCGAGCAGTACTTC. Residues: CASRGRLNPEQYF.

The rearrangement links TRBV25-1 to TRBJ2-7; D may correspond to TRBD1 or TRBD2 (5 bases each). From germline, CDR1 is MGHDK and CDR2 SYGVNS. V was pared by 1 base and J by 4 bases, with 8 bases between. CDR3 length: 13 amino acids. The CDR3 loop is CASSEWGNYEQYF. For the CDR3, the DNA is TGTGCCAGCAGTGAATGGGGGAATTACGAGCAGTACTTC.

This chain joins TRBV30 and TRBJ2-6, with D perhaps being TRBD1 or TRBD2 (6 bases each). Germline CDR1 reads GTSNPN; CDR2 reads SVGIG (reference sequence). Trimming removed 0 bases from V and 2 bases from J, with 14 bases in between. The CDR3 extends over 17 amino acids. The CDR3 protein is CAWSVRGLWAGANVLTF. The CDR3 DNA sequence: TGTGCCTGGAGTGTACGGGGGCTGTGGGCTGGGGCCAACGTCCTGACTTTC.

There are a few counts of this clonotype. The rearrangement joins TRBV9 to TRBJ2-7; TRBD2 aligns across 10 bases. The J segment lost 6 bases and the V segment lost 0 bases, leaving 9 bases of the junction unmatched. Germline V lookup: CDR1 SGDLS, CDR2 YYNGEE. The CDR3 consists of 16 residues. The CDR3 nucleotides read TGTGCCAGCAGCGTAGGAGTGGGGCTAGCGGGAGTCGAGCAGTACTTC. Protein sequence: CASSVGVGLAGVEQYF. Together with reference TRBV9 and TRBJ2-7, the CDR3 gives the full variable domain: DSGVTQTPKHLITATGQRVTLRCSPRSGDLSVYWYQQSLDQGLQFLIQYYNGEERAKGNILERFSAQQFPDLHSELNLSSLELGDSALYFCASSVGVGLAGVEQYFGPGTRLTVT.

As regards this clonotype: This may stem from a read error, because a much larger clone lies one nucleotide away. The chain couples TRBV24-1 to TRBJ1-1; D ambiguous. The CDR3 extends over 12 amino acids. Germline V gene data show CDR1 as KGHDR and CDR2 as SFDVKD. The chain's CDR3 is CVTSYAGTEAFF. In DNA, the CDR3 is TGTGTCACCAGTTATGCGGGGACTGAAGCTTTCTTT.

This clonotype was recorded many times. The chain couples TRBV25-1 to TRBJ1-2, with 7 bases lining up with TRBD1. V shed 1 base and J 4 bases; nucleotides not matched to a gene: 6. The CDR3 contains 15 residues. Germline CDR1 reads MGHDK; CDR2 reads SYGVNS. The CDR3 region has the DNA TGTGCCAGCAGTGAATCGGGGCAGGGGGTCTATGGCTACACCTTC. Encoded protein: CASSESGQGVYGYTF.

This clonotype was recorded at least ten times. The chain combines TRBV7-9 with TRBJ2-7; no firm D call. V dropped 5 bases and J dropped 4 bases, with 15 bases sitting between them. This CDR3 region has 14 residues. Per germline, CDR1 SEHNR and CDR2 FQNEAQ (reference sequence). CDR3 residues: CASSLVSEWYEQYF. CDR3 sequence (DNA): TGTGCCAGCAGCCTGGTAAGCGAGTGGTACGAGCAGTACTTC.

Worth noting for this clonotype: This clone may be a read error of a much larger clone one base away. V gene TRBV6-1 combines with J gene TRBJ2-7, with 11 bases aligning to TRBD2. Gene TRBJ2-1 matches the end of the DNA better, so the J call may be wrong. The CDR3 extends over 15 amino acids. Germline values: CDR1 MNHNS, CDR2 SASEGT. CDR3 nucleotide sequence: TGTGCCAGCATCCAGACTAGCGGGAAACCCTACGAGCAGTTCTTC. It yields the protein CASIQTSGKPYEQFF.

V gene TRBV6-1 combines with J gene TRBJ2-1; D might be TRBD2 (6 bases). Germline lookup yields CDR1 MNHNS and CDR2 SASEGT. Trimming removed 4 bases from V and 10 bases from J, with 11 bases in between. The CDR3 loop spans 12 amino acids. The CDR3: CASSGLGYEQFF. CDR3 DNA: TGTGCCAGCAGTGGACTAGGATACGAGCAGTTCTTC.

This clonotype has a handful of counts. This may arise from a read error, as a much more abundant clone is one base away. This rearrangement joins TRBV7-2 to TRBJ2-1, with D possibly being TRBD2 (5 bases). The CDR3 loop spans 14 amino acids. Between the trimmed V and J ends, which lost 5 bases and 8 bases, there was a span of 16 bases. The germline V gene has CDR1 SGHTA and CDR2 FQGNSA. The CDR3 is CASSLKGVVDEQFF. For the CDR3, the DNA is TGTGCCAGCAGCCTTAAGGGAGTAGTCGATGAGCAGTTCTTC. Supplemented by reference TRBV7-2 and TRBJ2-1, the full variable domain reads GAGVSQSPSNKVTEKGKDVELRCDPISGHTALYWYRQSLGQGLEFLIYFQGNSAPDKSGLPSDRFSAERTGGSVSTLTIQRTQQEDSAVYLCASSLKGVVDEQFFGPGTRLTVL.

This clonotype was seen more than once but under ten times. The rearrangement uses TRBV6-6 and TRBJ2-7, with 7 bases aligning to TRBD2. CDR1 is MNHNY, CDR2 SVGAGI, per germline (reference sequence). This CDR3 spans 15 amino acids. Trimming took 0 bases from V and 6 from J; bases not matched to a gene: 8. CDR3 residues: CASSYSESGRGEQYF. CDR3 sequence (DNA): TGTGCCAGCAGTTACTCCGAGTCAGGGAGGGGCGAGCAGTACTTC.

V usage is TRBV6-1 and J usage is TRBJ2-7; D might be TRBD2 (5 bases). Trimming took off 9 bases at V and 4 bases at J, with 10 bases between the two ends. Per the germline V gene, CDR1 is MNHNS and CDR2 is SASEGT. This CDR3 region has 11 residues. Here the CDR3 DNA reads TGTGCCAGTGACGGGAATTACGAGCAGTACTTC. This translates into CASDGNYEQYF.

This rearrangement joins TRBV27 to TRBJ1-3; D ambiguous. Trimming stripped 5 bases from V and 4 bases from J, with 9 bases between. The germline CDR1 and CDR2 sequences are MNHEY and SMNVEV (reference sequence). The length of the CDR3 is 13 residues. The DNA of the CDR3 is TGTGCCAGCAGTCCTCAGCGGGGAAACACCATATATTTT. It encodes CASSPQRGNTIYF.

This clonotype was observed a handful of times. The CDR3 loop is CASSPGATGSSYEQYF. The CDR3 region has the DNA TGTGCCAGCTCACCTGGCGCGACAGGGAGCTCCTACGAGCAGTACTTC. The genes are TRBV18 and TRBJ2-7; 7 nucleotides line up with TRBD1. V trimming: 3 bases; J trimming: 0 bases; junction bases outside the gene matches: 8. The CDR3 is made up of 16 amino acids. Germline V gene sequence: CDR1 KGHSH, CDR2 LQKENI.

This clonotype showed up just a few times. The gene calls are TRBV6-1 and TRBJ2-1, with 10 bases identical to TRBD2. V gave up 4 bases and J gave up 10 bases; unmatched junction bases: 7. This CDR3 is 14 amino acids long. CDR1 MNHNS and CDR2 SASEGT come from the germline V gene. The CDR3 DNA sequence: TGTGCCAGCAGTGCTCGGGGAGCGGGAGGGGAGCAGTTCTTC. Protein product: CASSARGAGGEQFF.

In its sample, this clonotype was seen a few times. This chain links TRBV20-1 with TRBJ2-1; perhaps TRBD1 as D (5 bases). CDR3 length equals 14 residues. The germline V and J ends were trimmed by 6 bases and 3 bases, with 15 bases remaining between them. Germline assignment: CDR1 DFQATT and CDR2 SNEGSKA (reference sequence). The CDR3 is CSAEKGSGYNEQFF. In nucleotides, the CDR3 is TGCAGTGCCGAGAAGGGGTCAGGCTACAATGAGCAGTTCTTC.

This clonotype was found many times. The rearrangement uses TRBV2 and TRBJ2-7; no clear D. The length of the CDR3 is 11 residues. The germline V gene encodes CDR1 SNHLY and CDR2 FYNNEI. Trimming took off 3 bases at V and 4 bases at J, with 4 bases between the two ends. In DNA, the CDR3 is TGTGCCAGCAGTGAGGTTTACGAGCAGTACTTC. It encodes CASSEVYEQYF.

This clonotype came up many times. The chain links TRBV6-1 to TRBJ1-1; D is perhaps TRBD1 (5 bases). V shed 6 bases and J shed 4 bases, with 12 bases lying between them. This CDR3 contains 13 residues. Germline V gene lookup returns CDR1 MNHNS and CDR2 SASEGT. In DNA form, the CDR3 reads TGTGCCAGCAGGCAACAGGTTGTCACTGAAGCTTTCTTT. Its translation: CASRQQVVTEAFF.

The sample holds a few counts of this clonotype. The chain uses TRBV5-1 and TRBJ2-2; D might be TRBD1 (5 bases). This CDR3 contains 14 residues. Trimming stripped 4 bases from V and 2 bases from J, with 9 bases between. Germline CDR1 and CDR2: SGHRS and YFSETQ. The DNA for the CDR3 is TGCGCCAGCAGCACAGGACACAACACCGGGGAGCTGTTTTTT. Its protein product is CASSTGHNTGELFF.

This clonotype has at least ten counts. The chain links TRBV29-1 to TRBJ2-7; maybe TRBD1 (5 bases). Germline V gene sequence: CDR1 SQVTM, CDR2 ANQGSEA. The CDR3 is 13 amino acids. With 2 bases removed from V and 2 bases from J, the gap between germline ends came to 10 bases. The CDR3 spells CSVETGVTYEQYF. Here the CDR3 DNA reads TGCAGCGTTGAAACAGGTGTGACCTACGAGCAGTACTTC.

There are a few counts of this clonotype. The rearrangement uses TRBV5-1 and TRBJ1-5; the D is unclear. Trimming shortened V by 2 bases and J by 0 bases, and 9 bases separated the two germline ends. The CDR3 length is 15 residues. Germline CDR1 is SGHRS and CDR2 is YFSETQ. As DNA, the CDR3 is TGCGCCAGCAGCTTAGGGTTTGATAGCAATCAGCCCCAGCATTTT. It codes for CASSLGFDSNQPQHF.

Ten or more counts support this clonotype. The chain's CDR3 is CASSPSWQNQETQYF. Here the CDR3 DNA reads TGTGCCAGCTCACCAAGCTGGCAGAATCAAGAGACCCAGTACTTC. The J gene is TRBJ2-5, the V gene TRBV18; D not resolved. V shed 2 bases and J shed 2 bases, with 12 bases lying between them. Germline V lookup: CDR1 KGHSH, CDR2 LQKENI. The CDR3 totals 15 residues.

A few counts support this clonotype. The rearrangement joins TRBV20-1 to TRBJ2-2; possibly TRBD2 for D (6 bases). CDR3 length: 14 amino acids. The germline gives CDR1 DFQATT, CDR2 SNEGSKA (reference sequence). Deletions cut 3 bases from V and 1 base from J, with 9 bases between. CDR3 nucleotides: TGCAGTGCTAGTTTGGGGGGGAACACCGGGGAGCTGTTTTTT. Amino acids: CSASLGGNTGELFF.

Points on this clonotype: Given a much more abundant clone one base away, this may be a read error. The chain carries TRBV11-2 and TRBJ2-3; D remains unclear. The DNA end is more similar to TRBJ1-5, so the J call may be wrong. Germline V CDR1 and CDR2: SGHAT, FQNNGV. CDR3 length: 12 amino acids. The DNA for the CDR3 is TGTGCCAGCACCTATAATCCAGATACGCAGCATTTT. This translates into CASTYNPDTQHF.